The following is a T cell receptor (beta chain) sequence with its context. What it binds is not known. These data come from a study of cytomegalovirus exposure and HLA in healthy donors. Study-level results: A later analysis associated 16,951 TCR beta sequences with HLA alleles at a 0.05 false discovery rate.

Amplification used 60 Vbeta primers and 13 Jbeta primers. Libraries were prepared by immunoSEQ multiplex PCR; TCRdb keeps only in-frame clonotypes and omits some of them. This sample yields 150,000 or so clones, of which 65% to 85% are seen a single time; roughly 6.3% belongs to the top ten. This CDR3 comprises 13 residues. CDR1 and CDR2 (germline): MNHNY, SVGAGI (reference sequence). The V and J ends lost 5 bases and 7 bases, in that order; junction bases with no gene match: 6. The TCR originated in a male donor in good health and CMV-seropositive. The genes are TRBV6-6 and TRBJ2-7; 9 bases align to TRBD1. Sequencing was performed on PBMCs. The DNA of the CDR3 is TGTGCCAGCAGTCCTCCCGGGACAGGGGAGCAGTACTTC. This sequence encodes CASSPPGTGEQYF.